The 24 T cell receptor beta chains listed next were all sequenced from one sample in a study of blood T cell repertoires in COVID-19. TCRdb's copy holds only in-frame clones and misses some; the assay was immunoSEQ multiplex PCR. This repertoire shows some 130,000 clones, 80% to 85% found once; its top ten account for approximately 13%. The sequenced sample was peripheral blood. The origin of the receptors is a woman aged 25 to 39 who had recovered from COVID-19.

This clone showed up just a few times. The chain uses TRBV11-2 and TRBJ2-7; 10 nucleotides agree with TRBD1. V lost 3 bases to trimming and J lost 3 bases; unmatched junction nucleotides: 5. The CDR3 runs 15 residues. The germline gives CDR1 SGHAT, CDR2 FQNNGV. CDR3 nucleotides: TGTGCCAGCAGCTTGACAGGGGGCGAGGTCTACGAGCAGTACTTC. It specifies CASSLTGGEVYEQYF.

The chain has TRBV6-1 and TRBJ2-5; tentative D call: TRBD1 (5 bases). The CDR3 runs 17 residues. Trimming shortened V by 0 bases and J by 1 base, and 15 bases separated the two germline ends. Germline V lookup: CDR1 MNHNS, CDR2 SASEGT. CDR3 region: CASSEALPRRAQETQYF. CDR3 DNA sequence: TGTGCCAGCAGTGAAGCGCTCCCGCGCAGGGCCCAAGAGACCCAGTACTTC.

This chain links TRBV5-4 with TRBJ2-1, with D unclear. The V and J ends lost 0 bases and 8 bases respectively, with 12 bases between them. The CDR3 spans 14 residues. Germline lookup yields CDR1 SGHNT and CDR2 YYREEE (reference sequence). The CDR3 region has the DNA TGTGCCAGCAGCTTGGTTCTTCCCCCCTATGAGCAGTTCTTC. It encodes CASSLVLPPYEQFF.

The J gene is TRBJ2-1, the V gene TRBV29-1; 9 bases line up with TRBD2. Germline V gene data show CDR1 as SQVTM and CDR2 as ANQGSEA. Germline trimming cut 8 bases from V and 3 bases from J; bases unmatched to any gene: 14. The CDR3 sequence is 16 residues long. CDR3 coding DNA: TGCAGCCTTAGCGGGAGTCCAGCCCAAAACTACAATGAGCAGTTCTTC. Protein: CSLSGSPAQNYNEQFF.

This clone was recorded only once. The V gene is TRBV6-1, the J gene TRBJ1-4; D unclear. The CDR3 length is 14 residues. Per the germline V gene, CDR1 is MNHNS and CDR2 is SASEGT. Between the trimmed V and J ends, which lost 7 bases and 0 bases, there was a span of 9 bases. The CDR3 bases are TGTGCCAGCACCCCGTTTGCAACTAATGAAAAACTGTTTTTT. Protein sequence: CASTPFATNEKLFF.

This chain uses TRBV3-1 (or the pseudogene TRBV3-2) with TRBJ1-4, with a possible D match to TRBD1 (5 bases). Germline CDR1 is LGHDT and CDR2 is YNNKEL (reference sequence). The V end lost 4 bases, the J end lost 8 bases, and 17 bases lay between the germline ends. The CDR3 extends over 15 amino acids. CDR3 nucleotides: TGTGCCAGCAGCCTCCGTATCCAGGGAACAGAAAAACTGTTTTTT. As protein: CASSLRIQGTEKLFF.

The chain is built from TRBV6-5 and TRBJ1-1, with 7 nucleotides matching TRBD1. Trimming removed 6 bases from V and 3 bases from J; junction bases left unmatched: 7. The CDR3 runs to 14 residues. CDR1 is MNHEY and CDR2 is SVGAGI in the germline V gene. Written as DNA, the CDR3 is TGTGCCAGCAGCCGGGACAGAGATGACACTGAAGCTTTCTTT. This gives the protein CASSRDRDDTEAFF.

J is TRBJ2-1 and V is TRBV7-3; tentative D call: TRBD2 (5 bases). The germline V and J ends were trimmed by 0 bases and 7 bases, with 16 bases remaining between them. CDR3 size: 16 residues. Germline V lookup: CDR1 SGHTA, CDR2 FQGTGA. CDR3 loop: CASSLTSTGGGNEQFF. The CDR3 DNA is TGTGCCAGCAGCTTAACGTCAACGGGTGGCGGGAATGAGCAGTTCTTC.

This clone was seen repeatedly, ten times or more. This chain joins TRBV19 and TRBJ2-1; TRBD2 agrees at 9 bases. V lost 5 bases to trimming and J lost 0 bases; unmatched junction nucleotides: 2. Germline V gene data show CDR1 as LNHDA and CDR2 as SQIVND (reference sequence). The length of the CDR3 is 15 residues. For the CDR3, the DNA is TGTGCCAGTAGTGCGACTAGCGGCTCCTACAATGAGCAGTTCTTC. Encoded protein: CASSATSGSYNEQFF. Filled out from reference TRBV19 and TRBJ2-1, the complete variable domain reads DGGITQSPKYLFRKEGQNVTLSCEQNLNHDAMYWYRQDPGQGLRLIYYSQIVNDFQKGDIAEGYSVSREKKESFPLTVTSAQKNPTAFYLCASSATSGSYNEQFFGPGTRLTVL.

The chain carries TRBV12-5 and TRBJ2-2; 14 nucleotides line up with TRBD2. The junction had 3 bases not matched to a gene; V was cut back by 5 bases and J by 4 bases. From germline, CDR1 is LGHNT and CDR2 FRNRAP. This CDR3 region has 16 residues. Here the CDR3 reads CASGGGTSGSTGELFF. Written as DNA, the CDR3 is TGTGCTAGTGGTGGCGGGACTAGCGGGAGCACCGGGGAGCTGTTTTTT.

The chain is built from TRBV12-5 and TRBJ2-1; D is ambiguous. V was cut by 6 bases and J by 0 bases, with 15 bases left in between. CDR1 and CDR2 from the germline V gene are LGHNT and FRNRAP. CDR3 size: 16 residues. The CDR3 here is CASGRPNIRSYNEQFF. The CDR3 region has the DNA TGTGCTAGTGGACGCCCCAACATCCGCTCCTACAATGAGCAGTTCTTC.

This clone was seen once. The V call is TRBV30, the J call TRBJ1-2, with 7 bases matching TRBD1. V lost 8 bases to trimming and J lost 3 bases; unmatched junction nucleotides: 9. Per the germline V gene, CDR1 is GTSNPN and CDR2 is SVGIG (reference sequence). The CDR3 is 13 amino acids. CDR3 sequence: CAGRQGDYYGYTF. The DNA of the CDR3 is TGTGCCGGCAGACAGGGAGATTACTATGGCTACACCTTC.

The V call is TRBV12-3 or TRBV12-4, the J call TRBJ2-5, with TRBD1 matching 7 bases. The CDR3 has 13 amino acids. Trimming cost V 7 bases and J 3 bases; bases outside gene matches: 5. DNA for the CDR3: TGTGCCAGCACCCGACAGGGAAAAGAGACCCAGTACTTC. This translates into CASTRQGKETQYF.

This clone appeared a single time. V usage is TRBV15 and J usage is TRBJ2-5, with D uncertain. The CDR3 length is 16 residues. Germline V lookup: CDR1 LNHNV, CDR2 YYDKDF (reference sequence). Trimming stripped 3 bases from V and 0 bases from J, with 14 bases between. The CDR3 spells CATSSISARYQETQYF. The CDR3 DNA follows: TGTGCCACCAGCAGTATCAGCGCGCGGTACCAAGAGACCCAGTACTTC.

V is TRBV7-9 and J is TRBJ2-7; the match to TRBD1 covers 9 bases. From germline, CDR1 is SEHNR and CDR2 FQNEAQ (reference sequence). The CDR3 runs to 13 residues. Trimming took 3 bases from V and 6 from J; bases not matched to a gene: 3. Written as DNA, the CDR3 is TGTGCCAGCAGCTTGGGACAGGGTGGCGAGCAGTACTTC. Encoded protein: CASSLGQGGEQYF.

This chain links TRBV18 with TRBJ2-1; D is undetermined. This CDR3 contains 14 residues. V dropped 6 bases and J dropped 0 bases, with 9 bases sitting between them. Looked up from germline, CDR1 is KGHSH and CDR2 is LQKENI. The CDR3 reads CASSPSSSYNEQFF. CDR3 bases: TGTGCCAGCTCCCCTAGTAGCTCCTACAATGAGCAGTTCTTC. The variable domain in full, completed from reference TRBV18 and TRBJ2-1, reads NAGVMQNPRHLVRRRGQEARLRCSPMKGHSHVYWYRQLPEEGLKFMVYLQKENIIDESGMPKERFSAEFPKEGPSILRIQQVVRGDSAAYFCASSPSSSYNEQFFGPGTRLTVL.

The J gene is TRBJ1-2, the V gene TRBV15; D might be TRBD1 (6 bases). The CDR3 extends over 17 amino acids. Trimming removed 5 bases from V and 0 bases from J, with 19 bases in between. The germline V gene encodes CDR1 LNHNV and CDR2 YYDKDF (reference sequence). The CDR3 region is CATSAQGRDEANYGYTF. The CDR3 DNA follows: TGTGCCACCAGCGCACAGGGCAGGGACGAAGCTAACTATGGCTACACCTTC.

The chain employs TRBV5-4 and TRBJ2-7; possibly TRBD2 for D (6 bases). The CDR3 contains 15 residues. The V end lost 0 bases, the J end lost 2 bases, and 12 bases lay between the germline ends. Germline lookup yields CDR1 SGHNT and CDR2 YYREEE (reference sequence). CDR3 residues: CASSLAPGETYEQYF. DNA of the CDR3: TGTGCCAGCAGCTTGGCTCCGGGGGAGACCTACGAGCAGTACTTC.

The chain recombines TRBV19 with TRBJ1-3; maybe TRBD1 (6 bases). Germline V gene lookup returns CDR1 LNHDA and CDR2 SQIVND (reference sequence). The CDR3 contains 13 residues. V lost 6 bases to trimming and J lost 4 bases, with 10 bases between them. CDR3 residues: CASRPGQGNTIYF. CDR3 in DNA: TGTGCCAGTAGGCCAGGACAGGGAAACACCATATATTTT.

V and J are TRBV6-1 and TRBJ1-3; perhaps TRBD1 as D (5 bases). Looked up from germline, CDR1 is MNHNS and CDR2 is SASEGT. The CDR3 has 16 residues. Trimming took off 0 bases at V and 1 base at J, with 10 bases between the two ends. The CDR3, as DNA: TGTGCCAGCAGTGAAGCGGAAGGGGCTTCTGGAAACACCATATATTTT. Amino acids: CASSEAEGASGNTIYF.

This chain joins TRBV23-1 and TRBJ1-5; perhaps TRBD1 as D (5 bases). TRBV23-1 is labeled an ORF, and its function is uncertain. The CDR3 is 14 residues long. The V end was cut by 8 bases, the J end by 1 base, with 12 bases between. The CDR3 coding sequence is TGCGCCAGCCCTACGGAGGGGAGCAATCAGCCCCAGCATTTT. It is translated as CASPTEGSNQPQHF.

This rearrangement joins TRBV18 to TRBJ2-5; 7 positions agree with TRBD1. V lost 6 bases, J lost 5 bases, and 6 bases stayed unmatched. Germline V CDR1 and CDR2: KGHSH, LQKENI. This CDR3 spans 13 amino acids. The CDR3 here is CASSRQGGETQYF. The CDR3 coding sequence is TGTGCCAGCTCGCGACAGGGTGGGGAGACCCAGTACTTC.

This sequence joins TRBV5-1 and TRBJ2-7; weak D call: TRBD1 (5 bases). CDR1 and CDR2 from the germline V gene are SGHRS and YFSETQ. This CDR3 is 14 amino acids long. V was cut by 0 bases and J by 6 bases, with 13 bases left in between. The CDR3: CASSLGPTGREQYF. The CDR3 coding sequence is TGCGCCAGCAGCTTGGGTCCAACAGGTCGCGAGCAGTACTTC.

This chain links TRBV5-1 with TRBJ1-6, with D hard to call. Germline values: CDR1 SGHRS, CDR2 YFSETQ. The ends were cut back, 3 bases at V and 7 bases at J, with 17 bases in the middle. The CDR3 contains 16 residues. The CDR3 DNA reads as TGCGCCAGCAGCTCCGGCGCGACCCCGGGGAATTCACCCCTCCACTTT. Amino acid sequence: CASSSGATPGNSPLHF.